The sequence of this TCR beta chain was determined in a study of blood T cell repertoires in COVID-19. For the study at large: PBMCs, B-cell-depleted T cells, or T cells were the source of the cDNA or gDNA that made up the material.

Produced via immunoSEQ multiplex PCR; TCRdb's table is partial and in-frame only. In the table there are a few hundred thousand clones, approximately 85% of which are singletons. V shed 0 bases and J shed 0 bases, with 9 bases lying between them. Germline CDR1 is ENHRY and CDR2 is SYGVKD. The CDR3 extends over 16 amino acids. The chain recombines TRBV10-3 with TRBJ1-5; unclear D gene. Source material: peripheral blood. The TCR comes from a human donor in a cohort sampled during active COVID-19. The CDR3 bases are TGTGCCATCAGTGAGTCTAAAGCAATTAGCAATCAGCCCCAGCATTTT. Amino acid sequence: CAISESKAISNQPQHF.